This note documents a single T cell receptor (beta chain) sequence. Antigen specificity is unknown. PCR primers comprised 60 Vbeta and 13 Jbeta primers. Sequencing used immunoSEQ multiplex PCR; TCRdb keeps in-frame clones, though not all of them. The table has under 200,000 clones, approximately 81% seen once. The sample comes from a study of cytomegalovirus exposure and HLA in healthy donors. For the study at large: From donors who were HLA-typed, an early data release held 80 million or so unique TCRs.

CDR1 and CDR2 (germline): SNHLY, FYNNEI. CDR3 length: 16 amino acids. Losses at the gene ends were 4 bases for V and 3 bases for J; bases not matched to a gene: 10. Findings and limits, study-wide: Earlier analysis looked at TCR beta V segments, and most were productive about 90% or about 30% of the time.

The TCR originated in a young man in good health and CMV-seronegative. V usage is TRBV2 and J usage is TRBJ2-3; TRBD2 aligns across 7 bases. The source material was PBMCs. In DNA form, the CDR3 reads TGTGCCAGCAGTGTACTGGGGAGGGGTCAGACAGATACGCAGTATTTT. This translates into CASSVLGRGQTDTQYF.